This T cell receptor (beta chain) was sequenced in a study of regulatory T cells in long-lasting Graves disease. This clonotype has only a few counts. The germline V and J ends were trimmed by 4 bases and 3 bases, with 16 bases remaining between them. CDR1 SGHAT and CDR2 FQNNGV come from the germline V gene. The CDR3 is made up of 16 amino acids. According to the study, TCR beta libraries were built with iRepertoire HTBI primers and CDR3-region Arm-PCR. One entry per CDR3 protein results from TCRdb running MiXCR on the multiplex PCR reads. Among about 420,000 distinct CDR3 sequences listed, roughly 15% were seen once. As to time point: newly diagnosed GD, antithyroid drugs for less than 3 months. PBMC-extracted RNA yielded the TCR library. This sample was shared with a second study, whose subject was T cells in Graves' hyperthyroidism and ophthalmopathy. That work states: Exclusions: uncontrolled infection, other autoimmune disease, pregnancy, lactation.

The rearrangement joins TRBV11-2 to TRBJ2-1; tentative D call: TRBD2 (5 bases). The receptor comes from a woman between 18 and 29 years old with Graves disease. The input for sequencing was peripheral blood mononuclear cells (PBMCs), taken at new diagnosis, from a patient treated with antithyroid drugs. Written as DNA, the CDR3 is TGTGCCAGCAGCTCCCCCCCACTAGGGCGCTACAATGAGCAGTTCTTC. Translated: CASSSPPLGRYNEQFF. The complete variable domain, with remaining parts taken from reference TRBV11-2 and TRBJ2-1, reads EAGVAQSPRYKIIEKRQSVAFWCNPISGHATLYWYQQILGQGPKLLIQFQNNGVVDDSQLPKDRFSAERLKGVDSTLKIQPAKLEDSAVYLCASSSPPLGRYNEQFFGPGTRLTVL.